The rows below give T cell receptor beta chains drawn from one sample of a study of cytomegalovirus exposure and HLA in healthy donors. Produced via immunoSEQ multiplex PCR; TCRdb's table is partial and in-frame only. The sample lists around 190,000 clones, around 85% seen once, with roughly 15% in the top ten. Sequenced: PBMCs. The receptors derive from a man in his late teens or twenties in good health and CMV-seropositive. The CDR3 runs from the conserved cysteine through the conserved F or W. The order of the fields is J gene, clone size, D gene, V gene, CDR3 DNA, CDR3 protein. D genes are given only for firm matches. Expanded clones are given a class, and other clones once, few, many or no size at all.

TRBJ2-7,once,-,TRBV10-2,TGCGCCAGCAGTCCGACGGGTTTCTACGAGCAGTACTTC,CASSPTGFYEQYF
TRBJ1-2,-,-,TRBV19,TGTGCCAGTAGTAACCGGCCGGGCCGACAGAACTATGGCTACACCTTC,CASSNRPGRQNYGYTF
TRBJ2-2,-,-,TRBV2,TGTGCCAGCACCAGGGGCGACACCGGGGAGCTGTTTTTT,CASTRGDTGELFF
TRBJ2-7,few,TRBD1,TRBV7-9,TGTGCCAGCAGCTCCCGGACAGGACCCTACGAGCAGTACTTC,CASSSRTGPYEQYF
TRBJ1-2,-,-,TRBV27,TGTGCCAGCAGTTTAGCGGCTAACTATGGCTACACCTTC,CASSLAANYGYTF
TRBJ2-1,-,-,TRBV7-3,TGTGCCAGCAGCCCTGTTGGAACTCCAGGCACCTACAATGAGCAGTTCTTC,CASSPVGTPGTYNEQFF
TRBJ2-7,few,-,TRBV7-3,TGTGCCAGCAGCTTAGAGGGGGACCACGAGCAGTACTTC,CASSLEGDHEQYF
TRBJ1-5,-,-,TRBV19,TGTGCCAGTAGTAAGGGGCAGGGGCAGCCCCAGCATTTT,CASSKGQGQPQHF
TRBJ1-2,-,-,TRBV5-1,TGCGCCAGCAGCTTGGTAGCACAGGGACCTAACTATGGCTACACCTTC,CASSLVAQGPNYGYTF
TRBJ2-2,once,TRBD2,TRBV5-4,TGTGCCAGCGGAGGACGGGAGGGCGGTATCGGGGAGCTGTTTTTT,CASGGREGGIGELFF
TRBJ2-5,-,TRBD2,TRBV7-2,TGTGCCAGCAGCTTTGTGGCTAGCGGGGGGCAAGAGACCCAGTACTTC,CASSFVASGGQETQYF
TRBJ2-7,-,-,TRBV10-2,TGCGCCAGCAGTGACGTCCGGAGGGATCTCTACGAGCAGTACTTC,CASSDVRRDLYEQYF
TRBJ1-2,-,TRBD1,TRBV19,TGTGCCAGTAAGGGGACAGGCACCTCGGGCTACACCTTC,CASKGTGTSGYTF
TRBJ1-1,-,-,TRBV9,TGTGCCAGCAGCGTAGATGGAACAGGGAACACTGAAGCTTTCTTT,CASSVDGTGNTEAFF
TRBJ1-5,-,-,TRBV27,TGTGCCAGCAGTTTAGCCGGGGTAGGGCAGCCCCAGCATTTT,CASSLAGVGQPQHF
TRBJ2-5,-,TRBD1,TRBV5-1,TGCGCCAGCAGCCCGGGGGACAGGGGGCAAGAGACCCAGTACTTC,CASSPGDRGQETQYF
TRBJ1-5,-,-,TRBV4-1,TGCGCCAGCAGCCAAGAAGTGGTTGGGGAGGGGCCCCAGCATTTT,CASSQEVVGEGPQHF
TRBJ2-3,-,TRBD2,TRBV11-3,TGTGCCAGCAGCTCCGGACTAGCGGGAAAGACAGATACGCAGTATTTT,CASSSGLAGKTDTQYF
TRBJ1-1,-,-,TRBV29-1,TGCAGCGTTGCAAGCTTCAACCCGAACACTGAAGCTTTCTTT,CSVASFNPNTEAFF
TRBJ2-7,few,TRBD2,TRBV30,TGTGCCTGGAGTAGCGGGGGGAGCGAGCAGTACTTC,CAWSSGGSEQYF
TRBJ2-5,-,-,TRBV2,TGTGCCAGCAGTCCCCTAGCCGCGGAGACCCAGTACTTC,CASSPLAAETQYF
TRBJ2-7,-,-,TRBV28,TGTGCCAGCAGACCCGGGACATCGTCGGAGCAGTACTTC,CASRPGTSSEQYF
TRBJ2-2,-,TRBD1,TRBV19,TGTGCCAGCAACTCCCCCACAGGGGTTGTGTCCGGGGAGCTGTTTTTT,CASNSPTGVVSGELFF
TRBJ1-1,-,TRBD1,TRBV4-1,TGCGCCAGCAGCCAAGGGGACAGGGGCCTAAAGGCTGAAGCTTTCTTT,CASSQGDRGLKAEAFF
TRBJ2-1,-,TRBD2,TRBV10-3,TGTGCCATCAGTGAGGCCGGGACTAGCGGGAGAGCTAGTGAGCAGTTCTTC,CAISEAGTSGRASEQFF
TRBJ1-4,-,TRBD1,TRBV14,TGTGCCAGCAGCCGGACTTTTCCGACAGGGGCTAATGAAAAACTGTTTTTT,CASSRTFPTGANEKLFF
TRBJ1-4,-,-,TRBV28,TGTGCCAGCAGTGGTGAGACAGCAACTAATGAAAAACTGTTTTTT,CASSGETATNEKLFF
TRBJ2-7,once,TRBD2,TRBV27,TGTGCCAGCAGCTCCGGGACTAGCGGCTACGAGCAGTACTTC,CASSSGTSGYEQYF
TRBJ1-2,-,-,TRBV7-2,TGTGCCAGCAGCTCCTTCTATGGCTACACCTTC,CASSSFYGYTF
TRBJ2-3,-,-,TRBV9,TGTGCCAGCAGCGTAGAGCCGGGAGTAGTTACAGATACGCAGTATTTT,CASSVEPGVVTDTQYF
TRBJ2-1,-,-,TRBV10-3,TGTGCCACCTCGACTGGGTACAATGAGCAGTTCTTC,CATSTGYNEQFF
TRBJ2-7,-,TRBD1,TRBV5-5,TGTGCCAGCAGCTCCGGAGGACAGGGGGCCGACGAGCAGTACTTC,CASSSGGQGADEQYF
TRBJ1-2,few,-,TRBV2,TGTGCCAGCAGTGACGGGTATTCGGACTATGGCTACACCTTC,CASSDGYSDYGYTF
TRBJ1-2,-,-,TRBV5-6,TGTGCCAGCAGCTCCCCAGAAGAATATGGCTACACCTTC,CASSSPEEYGYTF
TRBJ2-7,-,-,TRBV30,TGTGCCTGGAGTCCACAAACTGGCGGAAGGCAGTACTTC,CAWSPQTGGRQYF
TRBJ1-1,-,-,TRBV6-5,TGTGCCAGCAGTTACTCGACAGGCCGAGTGAACACTGAAGCTTTCTTT,CASSYSTGRVNTEAFF
TRBJ2-5,-,-,TRBV27,TGTGCCAGCAGTTTTACAGGCGAAGAGACCCAGTACTTC,CASSFTGEETQYF
TRBJ2-7,-,-,TRBV19,TGTGCCAGTAGTATACAGAGGGACTACGAGCAGTACTTC,CASSIQRDYEQYF
TRBJ2-5,-,-,TRBV7-9,TGTGCCAGCAGCTTCGGGCGGGATGGGCAAGAGACCCAGTACTTC,CASSFGRDGQETQYF
TRBJ2-7,-,-,TRBV5-1,TGCGCCAGCAGCTTGAGCCACTCCTACGAGCAGTACTTC,CASSLSHSYEQYF